Included here is one TCR beta chain sequence, with context. The source of the sample is a study of blood T cell repertoires in COVID-19. Overall study context: T cells, B-cell-depleted T cells, or PBMCs provided the cDNA or gDNA that served as material.

Germline V CDR1 and CDR2: KGHSH, LQKENI. The CDR3 runs to 18 residues. Trimming took 1 base from V and 4 from J; bases not matched to a gene: 11. Authors' processing steps: Scientists estimated how many nucleated cells there were by amplifying reference gene primers. Measured with immunoSEQ multiplex PCR; TCRdb has only the in-frame clones, and not every one. From that table come the V and J calls and clone size; the DNA was used to work out D and trimming. The sample contains tens of thousands of clones, less than 95% of which appear only once. Sequenced sample: peripheral blood. This receptor was taken from a human donor with active COVID-19. The donor label of this sample is uncertain. The chain combines TRBV18 with TRBJ2-7; 12 nucleotides align to TRBD1. The CDR3: CASSPLGTGGAGVYEQYF. Here the CDR3 DNA reads TGTGCCAGCTCACCACTGGGGACAGGGGGCGCGGGAGTGTACGAGCAGTACTTC.